This note documents a single TCR beta chain sequence. This CDR3 has 13 residues. CDR1 and CDR2 from the germline V gene are MNHEY and SVGAGI. The ends were cut back, 6 bases at V and 8 bases at J, with 16 bases in the middle. This sample was included in a study of blood T cell repertoires in COVID-19. Across the whole study: COVID-19 samples collected from the United States, Italy and Spain covered acute and convalescent phases. Sources were T cells, B-cell-depleted T cells, or PBMCs; the material itself was cDNA or gDNA.

Donors were grouped by their self-reported clinical history. Measured with immunoSEQ multiplex PCR; TCRdb has only the in-frame clones, and not every one. The table shows 250,000 to 300,000 clones, with around 90% occurring only once. The TCR was taken from a human donor in a cohort exposed to, infected with or recovered from COVID-19 (not recorded which). The donor label of this sample is uncertain. The sample was PBMCs or T cells enriched from blood (not recorded which). The rearrangement links TRBV6-5 to TRBJ1-2; tentatively, D is TRBD1 (6 bases). The CDR3 nucleotides are TGTGCCAGCAGCAGACAGGAAACAGGGGGCTACACCTTC. It specifies CASSRQETGGYTF.